Listed below are T cell receptor beta chains from one sample, sequenced in a study of PD-L1 blockade in urothelial cancer. Method: immunoSEQ multiplex PCR; TCRdb's copy keeps in-frame clones and lacks some. The sample lists about 57,000 clones, around 84% occurring once. The material was PBMCs, obtained around atezolizumab (anti-PD-L1) treatment. The receptors derive from a man aged 45-65 years with urothelial cancer. Each CDR3 is given with its conserved first and last residue. A D gene is named only where the DNA matches it firmly. Clone size, where shown, is once, few, many, or a class for clones that have expanded.

d_call j_call clone_size v_call cdr3_aa cdr3_nt
NA TRBJ2-7 NA TRBV10-3 CAIRRQESYEQYF TGTGCCATCAGGCGACAGGAGTCCTACGAGCAGTACTTC
TRBD2 TRBJ2-7 NA TRBV30 CAWRETSGRGYEQYF TGTGCCTGGAGGGAAACTAGCGGGAGGGGCTACGAGCAGTACTTC
TRBD2 TRBJ2-1 NA TRBV18 CASSPFGTKNEQFF TGTGCCAGCTCACCATTTGGGACTAAGAATGAGCAGTTCTTC
NA TRBJ1-5 NA TRBV5-6 CASSFSAVSNQPQHF TGTGCCAGCAGCTTTAGCGCTGTTAGCAATCAGCCCCAGCATTTT
NA TRBJ1-4 once TRBV4-1 CASSQRLPGTLNEKLFF TGCGCCAGCAGCCAACGATTACCCGGGACTCTTAATGAAAAACTGTTTTTT
NA TRBJ2-7 NA TRBV7-2 CASSPSLLNEQYF TGTGCCAGCAGCCCGAGCCTTCTGAACGAGCAGTACTTC
TRBD1 TRBJ2-3 NA TRBV19 CASRDRGLDTQYF TGTGCCAGCCGGGACAGGGGACTCGATACGCAGTATTTT
NA TRBJ2-1 NA TRBV2 CASKQGRGNEQFF TGTGCCAGCAAGCAGGGCCGGGGGAATGAGCAGTTCTTC
NA TRBJ1-2 few TRBV7-9 CASSSPEEAYWGYGYTF TGTGCCAGCAGCTCCCCGGAGGAGGCCTATTGGGGCTATGGCTACACCTTC
TRBD1 TRBJ1-2 NA TRBV4-1 CASSHPQGADGYTF TGCGCCAGCAGCCATCCACAGGGGGCTGATGGCTACACCTTC
TRBD2 TRBJ2-3 NA TRBV15 CATSRVGLAGADTQYF TGTGCCACCAGCAGAGTCGGACTAGCGGGGGCGGATACGCAGTATTTT
NA TRBJ2-3 NA TRBV30 CAWSGANYDTQYF TGTGCCTGGAGTGGGGCCAATTACGATACGCAGTATTTT
NA TRBJ2-5 NA TRBV11-1 CASSLGGQTQYF TGTGCCAGCAGCTTAGGGGGCCAGACCCAGTACTTC
TRBD2 TRBJ2-1 NA TRBV18 CASSPGSGSQFEQFF TGTGCCAGCTCACCAGGTAGCGGGAGTCAGTTCGAGCAGTTCTTC
NA TRBJ2-1 NA TRBV21-1 CASSRASGSGSNEQFF TGTGCCAGCAGCAGGGCTAGCGGGAGTGGTTCCAATGAGCAGTTCTTC
NA TRBJ1-1 NA TRBV7-3 CASSLGGFDTEAFF TGTGCCAGCAGCTTAGGGGGCTTCGACACTGAAGCTTTCTTT
TRBD2 TRBJ2-7 NA TRBV6-1 CASGGDFEQYF TGTGCCAGCGGGGGGGACTTCGAGCAGTACTTC
NA TRBJ2-2 NA TRBV28 CASRERPRAGELFF TGTGCCAGCAGGGAAAGACCTCGGGCCGGGGAGCTGTTTTTT
NA TRBJ2-1 NA TRBV27 CASSNGIGEQFF TGTGCCAGCAGCAACGGGATTGGTGAGCAGTTCTTC
NA TRBJ2-3 NA TRBV5-1 CASSLGSPRVGDTQYF TGCGCCAGCAGCTTGGGCTCCCCCAGGGTAGGGGATACGCAGTATTTT
NA TRBJ2-1 once TRBV5-1 CASSKQAKSSYNEQFF TGCGCCAGCAGTAAACAGGCCAAAAGCTCCTACAATGAGCAGTTCTTC
NA TRBJ1-3 NA TRBV9 CASSVASLTASSGNTIYF TGTGCCAGCAGCGTAGCAAGCCTGACAGCCTCCTCTGGAAACACCATATATTTT
TRBD1 TRBJ2-1 once TRBV27 CASSPYRGPYNEQFF TGTGCCAGCAGTCCATACAGGGGGCCGTACAATGAGCAGTTCTTC
NA TRBJ2-3 NA TRBV7-2 CASGEDRSTDTQYF TGTGCCAGCGGGGAGGACAGGTCCACAGATACGCAGTATTTT
NA TRBJ1-1 NA TRBV7-9 CASIPQGGLNTEAFF TGTGCCAGCATCCCACAAGGAGGTTTGAACACTGAAGCTTTCTTT
NA TRBJ2-1 NA TRBV6-5 CACGGQVAYNEQFF TGTGCCTGCGGGGGACAGGTGGCCTACAATGAGCAGTTCTTC
NA TRBJ1-1 few TRBV18 CASSPPMGDKEAFF TGTGCCAGCTCACCACCGATGGGGGACAAGGAGGCTTTCTTT
NA TRBJ2-5 NA TRBV27 CASSLSLEGRTQYF TGTGCCAGCAGTTTAAGTTTGGAGGGTAGGACCCAGTACTTC
TRBD1 TRBJ2-3 NA TRBV7-6 CASSPRQGPSDTQYF TGTGCCAGCAGCCCCAGACAGGGTCCCTCGGATACGCAGTATTTT